Here is one T cell receptor (beta chain) with its context. This sample is drawn from a study of blood T cell repertoires in COVID-19. As for the study in general: T cells, B-cell-depleted T cells, or PBMCs provided the cDNA or gDNA that served as material.

Only in-frame clones appear in the TCRdb table, and some are missing; sequencing was by immunoSEQ multiplex PCR. The top ten clones hold roughly 2.1% of a sample with 250,000 to 300,000 clones, roughly 90% of them seen once. V lost 2 bases and J lost 4, with 11 bases in between. This CDR3 region has 13 residues. From germline, CDR1 is GTSNPN and CDR2 SVGIG (reference sequence). The specimen was PBMCs or T cells enriched from blood (not recorded which). The rearrangement uses TRBV30 and TRBJ1-2; perhaps TRBD1 as D (5 bases). This clonotype originated in a woman aged 40-49 years with acute COVID-19. The CDR3, as DNA: TGTGCCTGGAGTCCCGACAGCCTCTATGGCTACACCTTC. The encoded protein is CAWSPDSLYGYTF.